A selection of T cell receptor beta chains follows, all from one sample in a study of T-cell reconstitution after alpha-beta-depleted transplantation in children. From the PCR reads, TCRdb called clonotypes with MiXCR, one entry per CDR3 protein. The data show hundreds of thousands of distinct CDR3 sequences, around 12% seen once. The sequences come from PBMCs from the stem cell graft donor, collected from the stem cell graft. These receptors were collected from a human donor who donated a stem cell graft to a child with acute lymphoblastic leukemia. The CDR3 runs from the conserved cysteine through the conserved F or W. D genes are given only for firm matches. Clone size is stated in some rows and not others, as once, few, many or a class when expanded.

v_gene,abundance,j_gene,d_gene,CDR3nt,CDR3aa
TRBV28,-,TRBJ1-4,-,TGTGCCAGCAGTTTAGTCTGGGCGGCAACTAATGAAAAACTGTTTTTT,CASSLVWAATNEKLFF
TRBV28,many,TRBJ2-1,-,TGTGCCAGCAGTTTGACGCACAATGAGCAGTTCTTC,CASSLTHNEQFF
TRBV6-2/TRBV6-3,many,TRBJ2-5,TRBD2,TGTGCCAGCAGTCCACTTTTAGCGGGAGAGACCCAGTACTTC,CASSPLLAGETQYF
TRBV5-1,many,TRBJ2-5,TRBD1,TGCGCCAGCAACCGGGACAGGGGAGAGACCCAGTACTTC,CASNRDRGETQYF
TRBV5-1,many,TRBJ2-7,-,TGCGCCAGCAGCTTGTTTGAACAGGGAGATTACGAGCAGTACTTC,CASSLFEQGDYEQYF
TRBV4-3,many,TRBJ2-2,-,TGCGCCAGCAAAATCGGCACGAACACCGGGGAGCTGTTTTTT,CASKIGTNTGELFF
TRBV7-2,many,TRBJ2-7,TRBD2,TGTGCCAGCAGCGCGGGACTATTCGTCTACGAGCAGTACTTC,CASSAGLFVYEQYF
TRBV20-1,many,TRBJ2-7,-,TGCAGTGCTAGAGATGCGGGGAAAGCCTCCTACGAGCAGTACTTC,CSARDAGKASYEQYF
TRBV7-3,many,TRBJ2-2,-,TGTGCCAGCAGCGCATCCCTTGCTCACACCGGGGAGCTGTTTTTT,CASSASLAHTGELFF
TRBV4-3,many,TRBJ1-5,-,TGCGCCAGCAGCCTCCAGGTGTACAATCAGCCCCAGCATTTT,CASSLQVYNQPQHF
TRBV25-1,many,TRBJ2-1,TRBD2,TGTGCCAGCAGCGCCGAGGCCGGGCGGGGGGGCCGGGCGATGAGCTCCTACAATGAGCAGTTCTTC,CASSAEAGRGGRAMSSYNEQFF
TRBV27,many,TRBJ1-1,-,TGTGCCAGCAGTTTGATGCAGAACACTGAAGCTTTCTTT,CASSLMQNTEAFF
TRBV13,many,TRBJ2-3,-,TGTGCCAGCAGCTCTCGGGAGTCAAGCACAGATACGCAGTATTTT,CASSSRESSTDTQYF
TRBV27,many,TRBJ1-6,TRBD1,TGTGCCAGCAGTGGGCTGGACAGGGCTAATTCACCCCTCCACTTT,CASSGLDRANSPLHF
TRBV27,many,TRBJ2-1,TRBD1,TGTGCCAGCAGCTCCGACAGGGGCTCCTACAATGAGCAGTTCTTC,CASSSDRGSYNEQFF
TRBV30,-,TRBJ1-1,-,TGTGCCTGGAGTCCCTCTTTGGACAACCTTCGGACTGAAGCTTTCTTT,CAWSPSLDNLRTEAFF
TRBV20-1,many,TRBJ2-7,TRBD1,TGCAGTGCCTCAGGGACAGAATTCTACGAGCAGTACTTC,CSASGTEFYEQYF